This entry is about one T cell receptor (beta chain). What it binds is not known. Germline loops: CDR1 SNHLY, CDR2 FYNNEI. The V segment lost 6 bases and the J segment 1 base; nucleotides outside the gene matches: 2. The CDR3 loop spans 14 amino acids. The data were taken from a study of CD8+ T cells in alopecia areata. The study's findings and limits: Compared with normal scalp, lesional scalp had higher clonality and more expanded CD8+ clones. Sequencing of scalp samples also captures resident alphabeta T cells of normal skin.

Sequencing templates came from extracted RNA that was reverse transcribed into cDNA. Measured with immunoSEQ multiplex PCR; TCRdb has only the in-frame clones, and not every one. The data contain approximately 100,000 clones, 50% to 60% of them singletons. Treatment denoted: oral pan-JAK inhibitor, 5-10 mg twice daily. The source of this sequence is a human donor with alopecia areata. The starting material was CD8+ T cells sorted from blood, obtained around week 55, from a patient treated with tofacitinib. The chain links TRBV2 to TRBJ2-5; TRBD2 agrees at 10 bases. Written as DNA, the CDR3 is TGTGCCAGCAGGGCTAGCGGGGGCCAAGAGACCCAGTACTTC. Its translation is CASRASGGQETQYF.